Shown below are 12 T cell receptor beta chains from a single sample sequenced in a study of T-cell reconstitution after alpha-beta-depleted transplantation in children. Molecular barcoding with unique molecular identifiers was used for the TCRbeta library. One entry per CDR3 protein results from TCRdb running MiXCR on the PCR reads. The sample shows hundreds of thousands of distinct CDR3 sequences, roughly 15% of them seen only once. This specimen consisted of PBMCs from the stem cell graft donor, obtained from the stem cell graft. The receptors were sampled from a human donor who donated a stem cell graft to a child with acute myeloid leukemia.

This clonotype showed up many times. The chain recombines TRBV11-2 with TRBJ1-1; 11 nucleotides agree with TRBD1. The ends lost 5 bases at V and 4 bases at J; junction bases unmatched: 9. The germline CDR1 and CDR2 sequences are SGHAT and FQNNGV. The CDR3 runs to 16 residues. CDR3 coding DNA: TGTGCCAGCAGCGACCCGGGACAGGGGGTAGGCACTGAAGCTTTCTTT. This translates into CASSDPGQGVGTEAFF. The full variable domain, its missing parts supplied by reference TRBV11-2 and TRBJ1-1, is EAGVAQSPRYKIIEKRQSVAFWCNPISGHATLYWYQQILGQGPKLLIQFQNNGVVDDSQLPKDRFSAERLKGVDSTLKIQPAKLEDSAVYLCASSDPGQGVGTEAFFGQGTRLTVV.

The chain combines TRBV12-3 or TRBV12-4 with TRBJ1-3; 9 nucleotides line up with TRBD1. The CDR3 is made up of 16 amino acids. V dropped 3 bases and J dropped 2; count of bases not matched to a gene: 5. The CDR3 spells CASSFSQGATGNTIYF. The CDR3 nucleotides read TGTGCCAGCAGTTTTTCACAGGGGGCGACTGGAAACACCATATATTTT.

This clonotype showed up many times. The chain carries TRBV10-3 and TRBJ2-3, with 7 positions matching TRBD1. This CDR3 region has 15 residues. Germline lookup yields CDR1 ENHRY and CDR2 SYGVKD. The junction had 9 bases not matched to a gene; V was cut back by 6 bases and J by 3 bases. The CDR3 DNA reads as TGTGCCATCAGGCCGACAGGGACGGGGACAGATACGCAGTATTTT. Translating it yields CAIRPTGTGTDTQYF.

This rearrangement joins TRBV29-1 to TRBJ1-4, with D unclear. V gave up 4 bases and J gave up 11 bases, with 11 bases separating them. The CDR3 has 11 residues. Germline loops: CDR1 SQVTM, CDR2 ANQGSEA. The CDR3 DNA reads TGCAGCGTTGGTTCGGCGGACAAACTGTTTTTT. Translated, it gives CSVGSADKLFF.

CDR3 in amino acids: CASSRGDSNTGELFF. The CDR3 DNA reads as TGCGCCAGCAGCCGAGGGGACAGCAACACCGGGGAGCTGTTTTTT. This chain links TRBV5-1 with TRBJ2-2, with TRBD1 matching over 7 bases. This CDR3 contains 15 residues. Germline lookup yields CDR1 SGHRS and CDR2 YFSETQ. The V gene end was trimmed by 4 bases and the J gene end by 2 bases; junction bases not matched to a gene: 5.

The table lists this clonotype with a few counts. The chain carries TRBV5-6 and TRBJ2-1, with D unresolved. Germline-derived CDR1 and CDR2 are SGHDT and YYEEEE. Trimming removed 2 bases from V and 7 bases from J, with 16 bases in between. There are 15 residues in the CDR3. This CDR3 is CASSFLYGSNNEQFF. CDR3 in DNA: TGTGCCAGCAGCTTTCTATACGGGTCGAATAATGAGCAGTTCTTC. Full variable domain (outside the CDR3, taken from reference TRBV5-6 and TRBJ2-1): DAGVTQSPTHLIKTRGQQVTLRCSPKSGHDTVSWYQQALGQGPQFIFQYYEEEERQRGNFPDRFSGHQFPNYSSELNVNALLLGDSALYLCASSFLYGSNNEQFFGPGTRLTVL.

This chain joins TRBV7-9 and TRBJ1-2; D not certain. With 3 bases removed from V and 6 bases from J, the gap between germline ends came to 14 bases. Germline V gives CDR1 SEHNR, CDR2 FQNEAQ (reference sequence). The CDR3 runs to 14 residues. CDR3 DNA: TGTGCCAGCAGCTTTTCAGAGGGCTTCGATGGCTACACCTTC. Translated, it gives CASSFSEGFDGYTF.

There are a few counts of this clonotype. CDR3 DNA: TGCAGTGCTGCCGGGACAGGGGATTGGAACACTGAAGCTTTCTTT. Amino acid sequence: CSAAGTGDWNTEAFF. The J gene is TRBJ1-1, the V gene TRBV20-1; 10 bases map to TRBD1. Germline CDR1 DFQATT, CDR2 SNEGSKA (reference sequence). The trim removed 5 bases at V and 1 base at J, leaving 7 bases unmatched. The CDR3 covers 15 residues.

The V call is TRBV11-1, the J call TRBJ2-1; D may be TRBD1 or TRBD2 (5 bases each). Trimming took off 8 bases at V and 0 bases at J, with 11 bases between the two ends. CDR1 and CDR2 from the germline V gene are SGHAT and FQDESV (reference sequence). The CDR3 extends over 14 amino acids. In DNA form, the CDR3 reads TGTGCCAGCCGAGGGGAAATCTCCTACAATGAGCAGTTCTTC. This translates into CASRGEISYNEQFF.

Comments on this clonotype: A much larger clone lies one base from this, so it may be a read error. This chain links TRBV7-2 with TRBJ2-5, with D perhaps matching TRBD1 (6 bases). V was cut by 1 base and J by 6 bases, with 12 bases left in between. The CDR3 extends over 14 amino acids. CDR1 and CDR2 (germline): SGHTA, FQGNSA. For the CDR3, the DNA is TGTGCCAGCAGCTTAGACAGGGTGCAAAAGACCCAGTACTTC. Its translation is CASSLDRVQKTQYF.

The rearrangement joins TRBV9 to TRBJ1-1; D is unclear. This CDR3 spans 14 amino acids. V shed 1 base and J shed 4 bases, with 11 bases lying between them. Germline CDR1 SGDLS, CDR2 YYNGEE. This chain's CDR3 is CASSVSPSFTEAFF. CDR3 in DNA: TGTGCCAGCAGCGTAAGTCCTTCTTTCACTGAAGCTTTCTTT. Full variable domain (remainder filled in from reference TRBV9 and TRBJ1-1): DSGVTQTPKHLITATGQRVTLRCSPRSGDLSVYWYQQSLDQGLQFLIQYYNGEERAKGNILERFSAQQFPDLHSELNLSSLELGDSALYFCASSVSPSFTEAFFGQGTRLTVV.

This clonotype was seen at least ten times. The CDR3 here is CSASQSSEQYF. The CDR3 DNA follows: TGCAGTGCGAGCCAATCTAGCGAGCAGTACTTC. J is TRBJ2-7 and V is TRBV20-1; D not resolved. This CDR3 is 11 amino acids long. Germline CDR1 reads DFQATT; CDR2 reads SNEGSKA (reference sequence). The V end lost 6 bases, the J end lost 6 bases, and 12 bases lay between the germline ends.